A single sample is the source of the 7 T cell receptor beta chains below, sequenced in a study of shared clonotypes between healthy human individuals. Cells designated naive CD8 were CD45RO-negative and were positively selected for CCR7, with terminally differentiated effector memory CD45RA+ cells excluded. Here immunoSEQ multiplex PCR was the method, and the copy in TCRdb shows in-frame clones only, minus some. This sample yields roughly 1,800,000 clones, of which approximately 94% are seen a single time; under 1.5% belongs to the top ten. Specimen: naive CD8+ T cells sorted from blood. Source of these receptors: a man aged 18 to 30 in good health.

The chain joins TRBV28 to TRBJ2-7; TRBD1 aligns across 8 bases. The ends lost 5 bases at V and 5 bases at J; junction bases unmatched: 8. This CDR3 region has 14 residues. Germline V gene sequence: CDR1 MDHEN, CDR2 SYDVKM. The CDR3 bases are TGTGCCAGCAGTGAGACAGGGGTTATTAACGAGCAGTACTTC. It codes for CASSETGVINEQYF.

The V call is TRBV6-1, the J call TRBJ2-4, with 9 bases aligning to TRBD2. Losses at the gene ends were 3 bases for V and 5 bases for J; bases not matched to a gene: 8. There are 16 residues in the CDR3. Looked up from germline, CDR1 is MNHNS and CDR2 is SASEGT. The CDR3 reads CASSDMGLAIENIQYF. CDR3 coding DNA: TGTGCCAGCAGTGATATGGGACTAGCTATCGAAAACATTCAGTACTTC.

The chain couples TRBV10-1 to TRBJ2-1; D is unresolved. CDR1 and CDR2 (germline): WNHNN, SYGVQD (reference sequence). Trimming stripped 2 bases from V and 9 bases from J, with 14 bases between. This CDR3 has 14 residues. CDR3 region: CASSEDQDRSEQFF. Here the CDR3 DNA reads TGCGCCAGCAGTGAGGACCAGGATCGGAGTGAGCAGTTCTTC.

Written as DNA, the CDR3 is TGTGCCAGCAGCTTAGGTCTAGCGGGGGAAGAGACCCAGTACTTC. Amino acids: CASSLGLAGEETQYF. The V gene is TRBV11-3, the J gene TRBJ2-5, with 10 nucleotides matching TRBD2. After removal of 1 base from V and 3 bases from J, the junction contained 2 bases not matched to a gene. The germline V gene has CDR1 SGHNT and CDR2 YENEEA. CDR3 length: 15 amino acids.

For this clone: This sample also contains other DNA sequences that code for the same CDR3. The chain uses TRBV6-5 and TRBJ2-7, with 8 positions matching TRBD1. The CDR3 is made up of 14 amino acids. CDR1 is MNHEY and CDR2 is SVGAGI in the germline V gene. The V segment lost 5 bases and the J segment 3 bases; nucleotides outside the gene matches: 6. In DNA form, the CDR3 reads TGTGCCAGCAGTCCCGGGACAGGAGACTACGAGCAGTACTTC. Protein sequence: CASSPGTGDYEQYF.

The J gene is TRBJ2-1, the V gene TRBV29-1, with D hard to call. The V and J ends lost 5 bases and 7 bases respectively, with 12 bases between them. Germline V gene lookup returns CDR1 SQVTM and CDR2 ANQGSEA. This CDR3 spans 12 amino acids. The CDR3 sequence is CSVRTMGNEQFF. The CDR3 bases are TGCAGCGTTCGGACCATGGGGAATGAGCAGTTCTTC.

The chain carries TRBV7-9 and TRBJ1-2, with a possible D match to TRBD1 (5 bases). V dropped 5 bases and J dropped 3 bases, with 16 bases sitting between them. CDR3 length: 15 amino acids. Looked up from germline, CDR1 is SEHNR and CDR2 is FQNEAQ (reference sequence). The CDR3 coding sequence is TGTGCCAGCAGCCCAAGTGGGGCGTCCGACTATGGCTACACCTTC. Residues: CASSPSGASDYGYTF.